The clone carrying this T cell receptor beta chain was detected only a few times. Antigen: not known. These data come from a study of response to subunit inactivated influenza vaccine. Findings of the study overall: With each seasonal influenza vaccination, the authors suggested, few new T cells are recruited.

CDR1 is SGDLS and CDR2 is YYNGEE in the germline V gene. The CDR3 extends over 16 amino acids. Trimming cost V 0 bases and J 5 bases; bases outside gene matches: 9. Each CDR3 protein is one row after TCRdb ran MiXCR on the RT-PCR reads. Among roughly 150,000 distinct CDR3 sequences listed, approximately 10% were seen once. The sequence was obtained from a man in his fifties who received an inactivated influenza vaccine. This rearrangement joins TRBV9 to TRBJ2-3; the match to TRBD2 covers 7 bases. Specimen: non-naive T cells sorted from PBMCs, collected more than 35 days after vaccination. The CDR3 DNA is TGTGCCAGCAGCGTAGAAGGAGCGGGGAGAATAGATACGCAGTATTTT. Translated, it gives CASSVEGAGRIDTQYF.